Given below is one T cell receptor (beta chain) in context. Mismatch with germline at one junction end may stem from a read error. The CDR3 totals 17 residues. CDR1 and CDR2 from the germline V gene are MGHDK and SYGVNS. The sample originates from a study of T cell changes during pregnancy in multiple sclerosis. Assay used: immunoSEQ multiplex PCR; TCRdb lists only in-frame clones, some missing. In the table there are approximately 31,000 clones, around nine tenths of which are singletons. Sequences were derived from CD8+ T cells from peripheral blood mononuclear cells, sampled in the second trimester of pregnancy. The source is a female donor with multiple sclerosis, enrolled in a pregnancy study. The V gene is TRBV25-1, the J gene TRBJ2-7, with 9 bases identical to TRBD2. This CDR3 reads CASSETAGGSSSNEQYF. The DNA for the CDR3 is TGTGCCAGCAGTGAAACAGCGGGAGGATCCTCCTCCAACGAGCAGTACTTC.